Each of the 32 T cell receptor beta chains below was sequenced from the same sample in a study of identical twins. TCRdb independently ran MiXCR on the 5' RACE reads; one entry per CDR3 protein. The sample yields fewer than 900,000 distinct CDR3 sequences, roughly 20% seen once. The data were also submitted as part of a second study, on T cells expressing NK-cell markers.

Sequenced input: PBMCs. The receptors stem from a woman younger than 30 in good health.

This sequence joins TRBV29-1 and TRBJ2-7; a possible D gene is TRBD2 (5 bases). CDR3 length: 12 residues. The V end lost 7 bases, the J end lost 7 bases, and 17 bases lay between the germline ends. Per the germline V gene, CDR1 is SQVTM and CDR2 is ANQGSEA. The CDR3 is CSAHGSSEEQYF. Here the CDR3 DNA reads TGCAGCGCTCATGGGAGTTCAGAGGAGCAGTACTTC.

The chain employs TRBV4-2 and TRBJ1-5; unclear D gene. V was cut by 0 bases and J by 0 bases, with 9 bases left in between. The length of the CDR3 is 16 residues. CDR1 and CDR2 from the germline V gene are LGHNA and YNFKEQ. DNA of the CDR3: TGTGCCAGCAGCCAAGATTTAACCTATAGCAATCAGCCCCAGCATTTT. Its protein is CASSQDLTYSNQPQHF.

V is TRBV24-1 and J is TRBJ2-3; 8 nucleotides line up with TRBD2. This CDR3 contains 17 residues. Germline values: CDR1 KGHDR, CDR2 SFDVKD. Trimming removed 4 bases from V and 6 bases from J; junction bases left unmatched: 14. The CDR3 region has the DNA TGTGCCACCAGTGACCCTGCGACTGATCGCGGGGGGGATACGCAGTATTTT. The encoded protein is CATSDPATDRGGDTQYF.

This sequence joins TRBV10-3 and TRBJ2-7, with unresolved D. Germline loops: CDR1 ENHRY, CDR2 SYGVKD. The CDR3 consists of 13 residues. Between the trimmed V and J ends, which lost 3 bases and 9 bases, there was a span of 15 bases. The CDR3 DNA sequence: TGTGCCATCAGTGACTCAAGACGTTTCGGGCAGTACTTC. Residues: CAISDSRRFGQYF.

This clonotype was found once. The V and J genes are TRBV18 and TRBJ2-7; D is unclear. The V gene lost 5 bases and the J gene lost 8 bases, with 16 bases spanning the gap. CDR1 is KGHSH and CDR2 is LQKENI in the germline V gene. The CDR3 totals 13 residues. For the CDR3, the DNA is TGTGCCAGCTCAATAGTTCGTGGACGCAAGCAGTACTTC. Translated: CASSIVRGRKQYF.

This clonotype was detected only a few times. V usage is TRBV10-3 and J usage is TRBJ2-1; 12 bases match TRBD2. The CDR3 contains 15 residues. V gave up 6 bases and J gave up 2 bases; unmatched junction bases: 2. Per germline, CDR1 ENHRY and CDR2 SYGVKD. CDR3 residues: CAIRTSGSPYNEQFF. CDR3 sequence (DNA): TGTGCCATCAGGACTAGCGGGAGTCCCTACAATGAGCAGTTCTTC.

The V call is TRBV5-1, the J call TRBJ2-7, with 7 nucleotides matching TRBD1. J was trimmed by 4 bases and V by 2 bases; bases with no gene match: 6. The germline CDR1 and CDR2 sequences are SGHRS and YFSETQ. This CDR3 region has 14 residues. As DNA, the CDR3 is TGCGCCAGCAGCTTTGACAGGGTGAAGTACGAGCAGTACTTC. Translating it yields CASSFDRVKYEQYF.

This clonotype was seen a few times. The V and J genes are TRBV7-6 and TRBJ1-5, with 8 bases aligning to TRBD1. Germline V gives CDR1 SGHVS, CDR2 FNYEAQ. This CDR3 has 15 amino acids. After removal of 2 bases from V and 5 bases from J, the junction contained 5 bases not matched to a gene. This CDR3 reads CASSLSQGAYQPQHF. CDR3 coding DNA: TGTGCCAGCAGCTTATCTCAGGGGGCTTATCAGCCCCAGCATTTT.

The chain joins TRBV7-9 to TRBJ2-7; 9 positions match TRBD2. In germline, CDR1 is SEHNR, CDR2 FQNEAQ (reference sequence). The CDR3 consists of 15 residues. Trimming at V came to 2 bases and at J to 6 bases, leaving 8 bases not matched to a gene. This CDR3 is CASSLFSGRRVEQYF. In nucleotides, the CDR3 is TGTGCCAGCAGCTTATTTAGCGGGAGACGTGTCGAGCAGTACTTC.

This chain uses TRBV25-1 with TRBJ2-1, with unresolved D. The CDR3 is made up of 11 amino acids. In germline, CDR1 is MGHDK, CDR2 SYGVNS. Trimming shortened V by 4 bases and J by 9 bases, and 7 bases separated the two germline ends. Here the CDR3 reads CASSAGSEQFF. The CDR3 nucleotides read TGTGCCAGCAGTGCCGGTAGTGAGCAGTTCTTC. The full variable domain, in which reference TRBV25-1 and TRBJ2-1 provide the parts outside the CDR3, is EADIYQTPRYLVIGTGKKITLECSQTMGHDKMYWYQQDPGMELHLIHYSYGVNSTEKGDLSSESTVSRIRTEHFPLTLESARPSHTSQYLCASSAGSEQFFGPGTRLTVL.

This clonotype was detected many times. This rearrangement joins TRBV10-3 to TRBJ1-1, with 8 bases aligning to TRBD1. Trimming cost V 6 bases and J 1 base; bases outside gene matches: 1. This CDR3 comprises 13 residues. Germline values: CDR1 ENHRY, CDR2 SYGVKD. The CDR3 sequence: CAIRGTGNTEAFF. As DNA, the CDR3 is TGTGCCATCAGAGGGACAGGGAACACTGAAGCTTTCTTT.

This clonotype was seen at least ten times. The chain joins TRBV12-3 or TRBV12-4 to TRBJ2-1; D remains unclear. Trimming removed 6 bases from V and 0 bases from J, with 3 bases in between. The CDR3 loop spans 12 amino acids. CDR3 amino acids: CASRSSYNEQFF. Here the CDR3 DNA reads TGTGCCAGCAGGAGCTCCTACAATGAGCAGTTCTTC.

V usage is TRBV6-4 and J usage is TRBJ2-5, with unresolved D. Germline-derived CDR1 and CDR2 are MRHNA and SNTAGT. The CDR3 is 14 residues long. Deletions cut 0 bases from V and 4 bases from J, with 9 bases between. The DNA of the CDR3 is TGTGCCAGCAGTGACTCGCCTACCTCAGAGACCCAGTACTTC. Protein: CASSDSPTSETQYF.

This clonotype was counted between two and nine times. The chain has TRBV6-1 and TRBJ1-1, with a weak D call TRBD1 (5 bases). The CDR3 has 14 residues. Per germline, CDR1 MNHNS and CDR2 SASEGT. V was shortened by 7 bases and J by 2 bases, with 14 bases between the two germline ends. As DNA, the CDR3 is TGTGCCAGCACCCGCGGGGGTGGCAACACTGAAGCTTTCTTT. Amino acids: CASTRGGGNTEAFF.

The V gene is TRBV21-1, the J gene TRBJ2-2; the table names TRBD1, a call not compared with the DNA. TRBV21-1 is annotated as a pseudogene. The length of the CDR3 is 18 residues. CDR3 region: CASSKAHSGRRNTGELFF. The DNA for the CDR3 is TGTGCCAGCAGCAAAGCGCATTCGGGACGGCGAAACACCGGGGAGCTGTTTTTT.

This clonotype was observed a few times. This chain uses TRBV29-1 with TRBJ1-1; possibly TRBD1 for D (6 bases). Germline loops: CDR1 SQVTM, CDR2 ANQGSEA. The CDR3 spans 10 residues. Trimming cost V 6 bases and J 10 bases, with 12 bases left between them. CDR3 in amino acids: CSVRTERAFF. The CDR3 nucleotides read TGCAGCGTGCGGACAGAAAGAGCTTTCTTT.

This chain connects TRBV18 to TRBJ2-1; TRBD2 matches 10 bases. V lost 8 bases and J lost 5; bases outside the gene matches: 6. CDR1 is KGHSH, CDR2 LQKENI, per germline. The CDR3 is made up of 14 amino acids. The DNA for the CDR3 is TGTGCCAGCACAAGTAGCGGGGGGAACAATGAGCAGTTCTTC. This encodes CASTSSGGNNEQFF.

This chain connects TRBV20-1 to TRBJ2-7; D is undetermined. The ends were cut back, 8 bases at V and 0 bases at J, with 14 bases in the middle. CDR1 and CDR2 (germline): DFQATT, SNEGSKA (reference sequence). The CDR3 covers 13 residues. The CDR3 here is CSPQERASYEQYF. CDR3 sequence (DNA): TGCAGTCCCCAGGAAAGGGCCTCCTACGAGCAGTACTTC.

This sequence joins TRBV18 and TRBJ2-7; TRBD2 aligns across 7 bases. The CDR3 sequence is 18 residues long. CDR1 is KGHSH and CDR2 is LQKENI in the germline V gene. The V and J ends lost 0 bases and 0 bases, in that order; junction bases with no gene match: 11. This chain's CDR3 is CASSPPLGTRGSSYEQYF. Written as DNA, the CDR3 is TGTGCCAGCTCACCACCGCTGGGCACTCGCGGGAGCTCCTACGAGCAGTACTTC.

The genes are TRBV6-6 and TRBJ1-4; D is unclear. Germline V lookup: CDR1 MNHNY, CDR2 SVGAGI (reference sequence). The CDR3 has 13 residues. V was clipped by 7 bases and J by 3 bases, with 9 bases between them. CDR3 sequence: CASMGLPNEKLFF. CDR3 nucleotides: TGTGCCAGCATGGGGTTACCTAATGAAAAACTGTTTTTT.

The chain combines TRBV6-2 or TRBV6-3 with TRBJ2-3; 10 bases agree with TRBD1. CDR3 length: 14 residues. V gave up 5 bases and J gave up 4 bases; unmatched junction bases: 3. The germline gives CDR1 MNHEY, CDR2 SVGEGT. The CDR3 sequence: CASSGGTGADTQYF. The CDR3 DNA follows: TGTGCCAGCAGTGGCGGGACAGGGGCAGATACGCAGTATTTT.

This clonotype appeared a few times. CDR3 residues: CRVTGSGYGYTF. As DNA, the CDR3 is TGCAGGGTGACAGGGTCAGGGTATGGCTACACCTTC. The J gene is TRBJ1-2, the V gene TRBV20-1; TRBD1 matches 7 bases. CDR1 and CDR2 (germline): DFQATT, SNEGSKA (reference sequence). The CDR3 sequence is 12 residues long.

This clonotype was counted ten times or more. The chain couples TRBV5-1 to TRBJ2-1, with TRBD2 matching over 8 bases. V lost 4 bases, J lost 0 bases, and 3 bases stayed unmatched. In germline, CDR1 is SGHRS, CDR2 YFSETQ. The CDR3 is 15 residues long. The CDR3 nucleotides read TGCGCCAGCAGCACTCTAGCGGGCTCCTACAATGAGCAGTTCTTC. It codes for CASSTLAGSYNEQFF.

Ten or more counts support this clonotype. The junction does not match germline at one end; this may be a read error. The V and J genes are TRBV5-1 and TRBJ2-3; no clear D. Germline V gene data show CDR1 as SGHRS and CDR2 as YFSETQ. CDR3 size: 12 residues. This chain's CDR3 is CASSLESDTQYF. In nucleotides, the CDR3 is TGTGCCAGCAGCTTGGAATCAGATACGCAGTATTTT. The whole variable domain, filled in from reference TRBV5-1 and TRBJ2-3, reads KAGVTQTPRYLIKTRGQQVTLSCSPISGHRSVSWYQQTPGQGLQFLFEYFSETQRNKGNFPGRFSGRQFSNSRSEMNVSTLELGDSALYLCASSLESDTQYFGPGTRLTVL.

This clonotype has just a few counts. V and J are TRBV20-1 and TRBJ2-7; 8 nucleotides line up with TRBD2. The V gene's germline CDR1 is DFQATT and CDR2 SNEGSKA (reference sequence). The CDR3 runs to 16 residues. J gave up 2 bases and V 2 bases, and 11 bases lay outside the gene matches. The CDR3 spells CSARPLSGAATYEQYF. CDR3 nucleotides: TGCAGTGCTAGACCACTTAGCGGGGCGGCAACCTACGAGCAGTACTTC.

This clonotype has only a few counts. The chain links TRBV11-2 to TRBJ2-5, with a weak D call TRBD1 (6 bases). The length of the CDR3 is 14 residues. CDR1 is SGHAT and CDR2 is FQNNGV in the germline V gene. V lost 3 bases to trimming and J lost 5 bases, with 13 bases between them. This CDR3 is CASSLEQGFETQYF. CDR3 DNA sequence: TGTGCCAGCAGCTTGGAACAGGGTTTTGAGACCCAGTACTTC.

This clonotype was counted between two and nine times. The rearrangement links TRBV4-2 to TRBJ2-1, with TRBD2 matching over 11 bases. Germline V gene data show CDR1 as LGHNA and CDR2 as YNFKEQ. This CDR3 has 15 amino acids. V was clipped by 2 bases and J by 10 bases; unmatched bases: 7. CDR3 sequence: CASSQTSGRSGEQFF. The DNA for the CDR3 is TGTGCCAGCAGCCAAACTAGCGGGAGAAGCGGCGAGCAGTTCTTC.

This clonotype was seen only a few times. The chain carries TRBV20-1 and TRBJ2-5; D uncertain. CDR1 DFQATT and CDR2 SNEGSKA come from the germline V gene (reference sequence). V lost 1 base, J lost 6 bases, and 12 bases lay in between. This CDR3 is built from 13 residues. The CDR3 DNA reads as TGCAGTGCTAGAGTGGTCGGTCAAAAGACCCAGTACTTC. Protein: CSARVVGQKTQYF.

This chain links TRBV29-1 with TRBJ2-7; 9 positions match TRBD1. With 6 bases clipped from V and 1 base from J, the junction kept 7 bases outside the gene matches. CDR1 and CDR2 (germline): SQVTM, ANQGSEA. This CDR3 is 14 amino acids long. The CDR3 region has the DNA TGCAGCGTGGGAACGGGACAGGGTTCCTACGAGCAGTACTTC. Translation gives CSVGTGQGSYEQYF.

This chain connects TRBV20-1 to TRBJ2-1, with unresolved D. The V end was cut by 2 bases, the J end by 9 bases, with 11 bases between. Per germline, CDR1 DFQATT and CDR2 SNEGSKA (reference sequence). The CDR3 spans 12 residues. The CDR3 coding sequence is TGCAGTGCTAGATCCCTCCAGGCTGAGCAGTTCTTC. It translates to CSARSLQAEQFF.

The V and J genes are TRBV6-6 and TRBJ2-7, with a tentative D call TRBD1 (6 bases). The V gene lost 5 bases and the J gene lost 9 bases, with 14 bases spanning the gap. The CDR3 sequence is 12 residues long. Germline CDR1 is MNHNY and CDR2 is SVGAGI (reference sequence). CDR3 bases: TGTGCCAGCAGTGACCTCAGGGGTTCGCAGTACTTC. Protein sequence: CASSDLRGSQYF.

The gene calls are TRBV7-2 and TRBJ2-7, with 7 bases matching TRBD2. The ends lost 5 bases at V and 1 base at J; junction bases unmatched: 11. This CDR3 has 16 residues. Germline V gene data show CDR1 as SGHTA and CDR2 as FQGNSA. Here the CDR3 DNA reads TGTGCCAGCAGCCCCGGCGGGGGTGAAATTTCCTACGAGCAGTACTTC. The encoded protein is CASSPGGGEISYEQYF.